This T cell receptor (beta chain) stems from a study of cytomegalovirus exposure and HLA in healthy donors. Study results and caveats: Earlier analysis looked at TCR beta V segments, and most were productive about 87% or about 30% of the time. Reports described diagnosis of cytomegalovirus status by the classifier as highly specific and sensitive.

About this clone: Its specificity is not known. The junction departs from the called germline gene at one end, perhaps through a read error.

The V gene's germline CDR1 is GTSNPN and CDR2 SVGIG (reference sequence). The CDR3 is made up of 12 amino acids. PCR employed 60 Vbeta and 13 Jbeta primers. Sequencing was performed with immunoSEQ multiplex PCR; in TCRdb, only in-frame clones are kept and a portion is missing. The profile shows more than 80,000 clones, 60% to 80% of them singletons. Sequencing was carried out using PBMCs. The rearrangement links TRBV30 to TRBJ1-1, with a tentative D call TRBD1 (6 bases). This clonotype was sampled from a female donor in good health and CMV-seronegative. The CDR3 spells CAWSVGGVEALF. CDR3 DNA sequence: TGTGCCTGGAGTGTAGGGGGGGTTGAAGCTCTCTTT.